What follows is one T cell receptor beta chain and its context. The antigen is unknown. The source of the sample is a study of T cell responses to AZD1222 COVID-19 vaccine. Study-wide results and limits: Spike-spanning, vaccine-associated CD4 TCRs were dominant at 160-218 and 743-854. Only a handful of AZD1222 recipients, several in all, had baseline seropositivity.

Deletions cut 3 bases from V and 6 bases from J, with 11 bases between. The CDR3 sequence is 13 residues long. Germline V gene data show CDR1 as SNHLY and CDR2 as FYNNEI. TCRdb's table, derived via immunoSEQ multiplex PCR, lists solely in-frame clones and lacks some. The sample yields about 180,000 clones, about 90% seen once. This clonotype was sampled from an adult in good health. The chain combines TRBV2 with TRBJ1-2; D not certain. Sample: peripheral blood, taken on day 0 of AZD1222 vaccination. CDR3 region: CASSDRLSDGYTF. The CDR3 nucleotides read TGTGCCAGCAGTGATAGACTATCGGATGGCTACACCTTC.